Detailed here is one TCR beta chain. The antigen is unknown. The record originates from a study of T cell responses to AZD1222 COVID-19 vaccine. CDR3 length: 15 residues. Germline V gene lookup returns CDR1 MNHEY and CDR2 SMNVEV (reference sequence). The junction had 7 bases not matched to a gene; V was cut back by 5 bases and J by 2 bases. This table comes from immunoSEQ multiplex PCR, and its TCRdb copy is limited to in-frame clones, with some not included. The sample has 100,000 to 150,000 clones; more than 75% are singletons. Notes on the study in general: Donor demographics were predominantly white British with a female majority; clonal diversity may be underestimated. Repertoire sampling occurred only after the peak T cell response. Baseline testing showed seropositivity in only six AZD1222 recipients. Spike-specific TCRs gained breadth and depth after people received two AZD1222 doses.

The sequences come from peripheral blood, collected on day 0 of AZD1222 vaccination. The chain has TRBV27 and TRBJ2-3, with 7 nucleotides matching TRBD1. The TCR was taken from an adult in good health. Here the CDR3 reads CASSGRDSYTDTQYF. CDR3 coding DNA: TGTGCCAGCAGTGGACGGGACAGCTACACAGATACGCAGTATTTT.